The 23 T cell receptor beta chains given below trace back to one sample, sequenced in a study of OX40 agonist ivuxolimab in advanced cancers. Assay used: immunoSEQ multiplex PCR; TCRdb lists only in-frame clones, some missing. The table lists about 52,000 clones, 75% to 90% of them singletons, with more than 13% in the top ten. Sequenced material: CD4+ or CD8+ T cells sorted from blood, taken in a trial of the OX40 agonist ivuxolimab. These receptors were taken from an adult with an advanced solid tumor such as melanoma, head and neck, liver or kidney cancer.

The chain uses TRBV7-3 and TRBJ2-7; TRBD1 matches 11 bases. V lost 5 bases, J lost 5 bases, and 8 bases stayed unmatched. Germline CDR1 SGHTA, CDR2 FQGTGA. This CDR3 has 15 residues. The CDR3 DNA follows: TGTGCCAGCAGCACGGACAGGGGGCTTTACGACGAGCAGTACTTC. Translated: CASSTDRGLYDEQYF.

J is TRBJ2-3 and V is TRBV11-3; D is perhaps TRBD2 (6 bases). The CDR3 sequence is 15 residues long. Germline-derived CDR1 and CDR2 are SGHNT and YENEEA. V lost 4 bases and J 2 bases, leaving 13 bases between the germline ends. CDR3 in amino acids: CASSSRDSYTDTQYF. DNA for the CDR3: TGTGCCAGCAGCTCCCGGGACTCTTACACAGATACGCAGTATTTT.

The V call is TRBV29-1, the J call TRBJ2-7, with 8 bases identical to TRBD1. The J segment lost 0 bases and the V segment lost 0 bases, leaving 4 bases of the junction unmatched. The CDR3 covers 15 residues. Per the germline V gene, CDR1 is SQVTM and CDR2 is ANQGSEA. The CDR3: CSVEEAGTGSYEQYF. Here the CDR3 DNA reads TGCAGCGTTGAAGAAGCCGGGACAGGCTCCTACGAGCAGTACTTC.

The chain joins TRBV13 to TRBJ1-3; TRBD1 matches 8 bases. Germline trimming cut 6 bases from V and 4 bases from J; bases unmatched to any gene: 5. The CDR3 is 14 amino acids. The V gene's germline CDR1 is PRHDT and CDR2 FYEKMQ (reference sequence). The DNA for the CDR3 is TGTGCCAGCAGGTACAGGGGGTCCGGAAACACCATATATTTT. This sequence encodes CASRYRGSGNTIYF.

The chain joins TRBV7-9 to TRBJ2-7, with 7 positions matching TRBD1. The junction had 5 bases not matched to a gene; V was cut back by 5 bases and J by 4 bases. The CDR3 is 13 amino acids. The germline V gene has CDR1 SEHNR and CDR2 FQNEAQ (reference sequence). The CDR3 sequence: CASSTGQLYEQYF. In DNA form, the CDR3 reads TGTGCCAGCAGCACGGGACAGCTTTACGAGCAGTACTTC.

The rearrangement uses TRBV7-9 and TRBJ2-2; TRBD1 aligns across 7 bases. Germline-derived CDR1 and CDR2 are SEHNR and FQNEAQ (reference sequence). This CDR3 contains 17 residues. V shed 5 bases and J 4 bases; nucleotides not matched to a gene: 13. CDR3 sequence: CASSPAATTGVTGELFF. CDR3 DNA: TGTGCCAGCAGCCCAGCAGCAACCACAGGGGTCACCGGGGAGCTGTTTTTT. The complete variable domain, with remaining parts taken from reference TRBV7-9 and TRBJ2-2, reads DTGVSQNPRHKITKRGQNVTFRCDPISEHNRLYWYRQTLGQGPEFLTYFQNEAQLEKSRLLSDRFSAERPKGSFSTLEIQRTEQGDSAMYLCASSPAATTGVTGELFFGEGSRLTVL.

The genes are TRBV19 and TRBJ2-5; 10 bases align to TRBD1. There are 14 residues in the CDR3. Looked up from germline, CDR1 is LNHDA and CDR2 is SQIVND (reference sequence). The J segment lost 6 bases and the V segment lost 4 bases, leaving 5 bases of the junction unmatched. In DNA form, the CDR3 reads TGTGCCAGTAGTAGGACAGGGGGGGGACAGACCCAGTACTTC. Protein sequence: CASSRTGGGQTQYF.

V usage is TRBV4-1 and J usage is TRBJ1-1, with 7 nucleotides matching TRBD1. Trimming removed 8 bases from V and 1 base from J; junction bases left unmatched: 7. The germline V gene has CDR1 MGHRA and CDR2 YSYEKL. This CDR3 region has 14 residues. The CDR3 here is CASSLGQANTEAFF. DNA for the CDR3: TGCGCCAGCTCCCTCGGACAGGCGAACACTGAAGCTTTCTTT.

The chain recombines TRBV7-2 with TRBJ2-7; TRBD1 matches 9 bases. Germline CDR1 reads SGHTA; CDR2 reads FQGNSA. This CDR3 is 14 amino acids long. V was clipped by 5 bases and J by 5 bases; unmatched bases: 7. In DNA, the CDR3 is TGTGCCAGCAGCCTCCGGGACAGGGTCCACGAGCAGTACTTC. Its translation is CASSLRDRVHEQYF.

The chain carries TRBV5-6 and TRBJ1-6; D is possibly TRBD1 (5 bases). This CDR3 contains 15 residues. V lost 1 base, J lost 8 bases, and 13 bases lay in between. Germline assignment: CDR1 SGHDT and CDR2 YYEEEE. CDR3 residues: CASSLSTGLDSPLHF. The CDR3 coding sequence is TGTGCCAGCAGCTTGTCTACAGGCCTAGATTCACCCCTCCACTTT.

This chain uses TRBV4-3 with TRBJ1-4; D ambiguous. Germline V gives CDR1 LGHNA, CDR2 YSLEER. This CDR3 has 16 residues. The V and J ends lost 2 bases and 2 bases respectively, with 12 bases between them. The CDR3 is CASSQSRFGTNEKLFF. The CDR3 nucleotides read TGCGCCAGCAGCCAATCCCGGTTCGGCACTAATGAAAAACTGTTTTTT.

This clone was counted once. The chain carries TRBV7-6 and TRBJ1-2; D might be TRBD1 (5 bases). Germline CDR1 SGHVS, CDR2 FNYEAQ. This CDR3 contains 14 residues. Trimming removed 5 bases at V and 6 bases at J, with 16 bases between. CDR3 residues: CASSGRKQGDGYTF. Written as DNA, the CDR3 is TGTGCCAGCAGCGGACGTAAGCAGGGAGATGGCTACACCTTC.

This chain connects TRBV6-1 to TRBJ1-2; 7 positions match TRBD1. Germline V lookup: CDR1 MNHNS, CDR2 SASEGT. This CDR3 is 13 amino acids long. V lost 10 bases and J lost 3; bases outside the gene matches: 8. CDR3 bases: TGTGCCACCAACCTCGACAGGGACTATGGCTACACCTTC. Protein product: CATNLDRDYGYTF.

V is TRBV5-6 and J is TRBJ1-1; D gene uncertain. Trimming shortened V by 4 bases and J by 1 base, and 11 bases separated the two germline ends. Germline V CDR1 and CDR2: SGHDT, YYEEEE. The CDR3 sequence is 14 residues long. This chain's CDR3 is CASSVGAGNTEAFF. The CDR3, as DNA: TGTGCCAGCAGCGTAGGAGCAGGGAACACTGAAGCTTTCTTT.

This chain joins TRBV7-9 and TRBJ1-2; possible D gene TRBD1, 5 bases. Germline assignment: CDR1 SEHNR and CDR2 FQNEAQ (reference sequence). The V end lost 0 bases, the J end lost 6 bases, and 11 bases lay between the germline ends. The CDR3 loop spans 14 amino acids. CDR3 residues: CASSLALGGDGYTF. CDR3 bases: TGTGCCAGCAGCTTAGCGCTCGGGGGGGATGGCTACACCTTC.

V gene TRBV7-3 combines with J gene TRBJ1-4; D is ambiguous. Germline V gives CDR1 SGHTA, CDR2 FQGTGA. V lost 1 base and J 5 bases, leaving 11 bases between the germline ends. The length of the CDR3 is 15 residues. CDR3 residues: CASSLIGAVNEKLFF. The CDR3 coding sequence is TGTGCCAGCAGCTTAATCGGCGCGGTGAATGAAAAACTGTTTTTT.

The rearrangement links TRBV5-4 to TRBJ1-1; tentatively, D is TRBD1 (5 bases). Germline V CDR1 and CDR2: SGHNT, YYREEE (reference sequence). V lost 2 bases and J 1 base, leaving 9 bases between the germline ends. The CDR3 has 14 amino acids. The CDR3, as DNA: TGTGCCAGCAGCTTTACGGGGGGGAACACTGAAGCTTTCTTT. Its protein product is CASSFTGGNTEAFF.

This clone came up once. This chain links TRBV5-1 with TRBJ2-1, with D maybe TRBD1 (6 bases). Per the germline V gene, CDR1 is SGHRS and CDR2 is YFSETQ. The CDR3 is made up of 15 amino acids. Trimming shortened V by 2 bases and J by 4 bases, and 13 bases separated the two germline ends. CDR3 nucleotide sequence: TGCGCCAGCAGCTTCGACAGGCCATCGTACAATGAGCAGTTCTTC. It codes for CASSFDRPSYNEQFF.

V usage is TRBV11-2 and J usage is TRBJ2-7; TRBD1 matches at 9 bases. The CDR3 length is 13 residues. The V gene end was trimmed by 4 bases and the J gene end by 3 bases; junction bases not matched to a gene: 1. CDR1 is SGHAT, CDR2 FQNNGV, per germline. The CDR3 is CASSWDRDYEQYF. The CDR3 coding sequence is TGTGCCAGCAGCTGGGACAGGGACTACGAGCAGTACTTC.

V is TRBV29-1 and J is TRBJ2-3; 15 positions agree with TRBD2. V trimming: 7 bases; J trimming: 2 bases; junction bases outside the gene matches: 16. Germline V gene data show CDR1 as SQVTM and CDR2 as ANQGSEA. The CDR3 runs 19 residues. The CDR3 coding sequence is TGCAGCGCGCAATCCCCCGGACTAGCGGGGGGGAAACTCACAGATACGCAGTATTTT. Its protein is CSAQSPGLAGGKLTDTQYF.

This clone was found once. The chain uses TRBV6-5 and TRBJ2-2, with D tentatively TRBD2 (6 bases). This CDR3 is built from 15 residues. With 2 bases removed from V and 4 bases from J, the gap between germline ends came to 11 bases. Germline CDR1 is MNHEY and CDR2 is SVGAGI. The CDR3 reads CASSYGGFSTGELFF. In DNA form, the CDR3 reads TGTGCCAGCAGTTACGGGGGGTTTAGCACCGGGGAGCTGTTTTTT.

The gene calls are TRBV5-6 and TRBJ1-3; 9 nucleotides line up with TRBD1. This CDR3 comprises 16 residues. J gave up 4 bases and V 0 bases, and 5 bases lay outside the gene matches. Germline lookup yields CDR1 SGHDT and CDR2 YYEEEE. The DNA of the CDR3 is TGTGCCAGCAGCTTGGCCGGGACAGGGTCCGGAAACACCATATATTTT. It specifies CASSLAGTGSGNTIYF.

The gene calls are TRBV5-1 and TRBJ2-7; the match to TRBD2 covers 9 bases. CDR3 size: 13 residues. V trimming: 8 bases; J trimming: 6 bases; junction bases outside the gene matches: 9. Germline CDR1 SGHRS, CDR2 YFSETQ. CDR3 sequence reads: CASLFSGGIEQYF. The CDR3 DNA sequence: TGCGCCAGTCTGTTTAGCGGGGGCATCGAGCAGTACTTC.